These 6 T cell receptor beta chains were all obtained from the same sample, sequenced in a study of T cells in Graves' hyperthyroidism and ophthalmopathy. What was amplified from RNA transcripts were TCR beta CDR3 regions. HTBI primers drove first-round RT-PCR of the TCR CDR3. TCRdb independently ran MiXCR on the multiplex PCR reads; one entry per CDR3 protein. The sample yields under 650,000 distinct CDR3 sequences, around 15% seen once. The sequencing input was blood. These TCRs come from a woman aged 30 to 39 with Graves' hyperthyroidism.

The sample holds many counts of this clonotype. V usage is TRBV7-2 and J usage is TRBJ2-7; 7 nucleotides align to TRBD1. The germline V gene has CDR1 SGHTA and CDR2 FQGNSA. J gave up 5 bases and V 5 bases, and 15 bases lay outside the gene matches. This CDR3 has 16 residues. The CDR3 loop reads CASSPWPGQEKNEQYF. The CDR3 DNA sequence: TGTGCCAGCAGCCCTTGGCCTGGACAGGAAAAAAACGAGCAGTACTTC. The full variable domain, its missing parts supplied by reference TRBV7-2 and TRBJ2-7, is GAGVSQSPSNKVTEKGKDVELRCDPISGHTALYWYRQSLGQGLEFLIYFQGNSAPDKSGLPSDRFSAERTGGSVSTLTIQRTQQEDSAVYLCASSPWPGQEKNEQYFGPGTRLTVT.

At least ten counts were recorded for this clonotype. V is TRBV30 and J is TRBJ2-6; a weak D match, TRBD1 (6 bases). V lost 5 bases, J lost 3 bases, and 8 bases lay in between. CDR3 length equals 13 residues. Germline loops: CDR1 GTSNPN, CDR2 SVGIG (reference sequence). The CDR3 protein is CAWATGGANVLTF. CDR3 DNA sequence: TGTGCCTGGGCGACAGGTGGGGCCAACGTCCTGACTTTC.

This clonotype has ten or more counts. V gene TRBV11-2 combines with J gene TRBJ2-1; the D is unclear. This CDR3 has 17 amino acids. From germline, CDR1 is SGHAT and CDR2 FQNNGV. V was pared by 3 bases and J by 9 bases, with 24 bases between. The CDR3 loop reads CASSLGRARRRRVEQFF. In DNA form, the CDR3 reads TGTGCCAGCAGCTTGGGCCGGGCAAGACGAAGGCGAGTTGAGCAGTTCTTC.

A note on this clonotype: It may be a read error: a sequence one base away is much more abundant. The chain joins TRBV20-1 to TRBJ1-6; D not certain. Germline V gene lookup returns CDR1 DFQATT and CDR2 SNEGSKA (reference sequence). Trimming cost V 0 bases and J 12 bases, with 15 bases left between them. The CDR3 runs 14 residues. In DNA form, the CDR3 reads TGCAGTGCTAGAGAGGGCCCCTCCGAAGGACCCCTCCACTTT. This codes for CSAREGPSEGPLHF.

This clonotype was seen at least ten times. The rearrangement uses TRBV20-1 and TRBJ1-2; no clear D. The CDR3 contains 11 residues. Deletions cut 4 bases from V and 6 bases from J, with 9 bases between. CDR1 is DFQATT and CDR2 is SNEGSKA in the germline V gene (reference sequence). DNA of the CDR3: TGCAGTGCTACAGCCACAGATGGCTACACCTTC. Its protein is CSATATDGYTF.

This clonotype has only a few counts. The chain recombines TRBV6-2 or TRBV6-3 with TRBJ1-1; 9 bases line up with TRBD1. Per germline, CDR1 MNHEY and CDR2 SVGEGT. This CDR3 spans 15 amino acids. The ends lost 4 bases at V and 4 bases at J; junction bases unmatched: 7. The CDR3, as DNA: TGTGCCAGCAGTTTACAGGGGGCCGGAGCCACTGAAGCTTTCTTT. This translates into CASSLQGAGATEAFF.